Following are 29 T cell receptor beta chains from one sample sequenced in a study of spatial heterogeneity in lung cancer. As for time point: blood at routine non-recurrence follow-up after resection. MiXCR, run by TCRdb on the 5' RACE reads, gives a single entry per CDR3 protein. Of tens of thousands of distinct CDR3 sequences detected, 19% appear once; the ten largest clones hold roughly 22%. The source was PBMCs, collected at follow-up. These receptor sequences come from a male donor with early-stage non-small cell lung cancer.

In this sample, this clonotype turned up many times. The V gene is TRBV20-1, the J gene TRBJ1-1, with D perhaps TRBD1 (5 bases). Deletions cut 4 bases from V and 8 bases from J, with 11 bases between. CDR3 length: 11 amino acids. CDR1 and CDR2 (germline): DFQATT, SNEGSKA (reference sequence). CDR3 sequence: CSATAGQEAFF. The CDR3 DNA follows: TGCAGTGCTACGGCGGGGCAGGAAGCTTTCTTT.

This clonotype appeared a few times. The V call is TRBV5-5, the J call TRBJ1-1; the D is unclear. Germline V gives CDR1 SGHKS, CDR2 YYEKEE (reference sequence). Between the trimmed V and J ends, which lost 5 bases and 2 bases, there was a span of 13 bases. The CDR3 is 14 amino acids. CDR3 in DNA: TGTGCCAGCAGTCCTGACCGAATCAACACTGAAGCTTTCTTT. This gives the protein CASSPDRINTEAFF.

This clonotype was observed a handful of times. J is TRBJ2-3 and V is TRBV3-1; D remains ambiguous. CDR3 size: 14 residues. CDR1 and CDR2 from the germline V gene are LGHDT and YNNKEL (reference sequence). Trimming shortened V by 1 base and J by 5 bases, and 10 bases separated the two germline ends. CDR3 bases: TGTGCCAGCAGCCAAGGTTTAGGCCTAGATACGCAGTATTTT. This gives the protein CASSQGLGLDTQYF.

This chain connects TRBV2 to TRBJ2-5; TRBD2 matches at 7 bases. The length of the CDR3 is 12 residues. Losses at the gene ends were 8 bases for V and 6 bases for J; bases not matched to a gene: 6. Germline loops: CDR1 SNHLY, CDR2 FYNNEI. The chain's CDR3 is CASLSGGKTQYF. The CDR3 nucleotides are TGTGCCAGCTTGTCGGGAGGAAAGACCCAGTACTTC.

The chain couples TRBV30 to TRBJ2-3; 10 bases agree with TRBD1. Losses at the gene ends were 5 bases for V and 4 bases for J; bases not matched to a gene: 6. CDR3 length: 14 amino acids. The germline V gene encodes CDR1 GTSNPN and CDR2 SVGIG (reference sequence). The CDR3, as DNA: TGTGCCTGGCTCATGGGGACAGGGGCAGATACGCAGTATTTT. This gives the protein CAWLMGTGADTQYF.

V is TRBV5-5 and J is TRBJ2-3; 12 positions match TRBD1. The trim removed 0 bases at V and 6 bases at J, leaving 5 bases unmatched. There are 16 residues in the CDR3. CDR1 SGHKS and CDR2 YYEKEE come from the germline V gene (reference sequence). In DNA form, the CDR3 reads TGTGCCAGCAGCTTGGCCGGGACAGGGGGCCGGGATACGCAGTATTTT. Translation: CASSLAGTGGRDTQYF.

This clonotype was recorded at least ten times. The J gene is TRBJ2-1, the V gene TRBV12-3 or TRBV12-4; 7 bases map to TRBD1. CDR3 size: 14 residues. Trimming at V came to 9 bases and at J to 2 bases, leaving 7 bases not matched to a gene. The CDR3 DNA reads as TGTGCCAGTATGCCGGGACAGACCTACAATGAGCAGTTCTTC. It yields the protein CASMPGQTYNEQFF.

This clonotype was observed a few times. The chain carries TRBV29-1 and TRBJ2-7; D remains ambiguous. The CDR3 sequence is 13 residues long. CDR1 is SQVTM and CDR2 is ANQGSEA in the germline V gene. The V and J ends lost 1 base and 0 bases respectively, with 7 bases between them. Written as DNA, the CDR3 is TGCAGCGTTGAAGGACAAAGCTCCTACGAGCAGTACTTC. It is translated as CSVEGQSSYEQYF.

The chain joins TRBV7-2 to TRBJ2-3; D perhaps matches TRBD2 (6 bases). Trimming left V 7 bases short and J 4 bases short, with 15 bases between. Germline V gives CDR1 SGHTA, CDR2 FQGNSA. The CDR3 totals 14 residues. The CDR3 loop reads CASTDAGRSDTQYF. In nucleotides, the CDR3 is TGTGCCAGCACTGACGCGGGGAGATCAGATACGCAGTATTTT.

This clonotype was counted a few times. The chain links TRBV19 to TRBJ1-1; D call uncertain. CDR1 is LNHDA, CDR2 SQIVND, per germline (reference sequence). There are 12 residues in the CDR3. Trimming took 5 bases from V and 12 from J, leaving 16 bases between them. The CDR3 bases are TGTGCCAGTAGTCCTCTAGAGGGATTAACTTTCTTT. It encodes CASSPLEGLTFF.

The chain joins TRBV29-1 to TRBJ1-2, with D maybe TRBD1 (5 bases). The CDR3 consists of 12 residues. CDR1 is SQVTM, CDR2 ANQGSEA, per germline. V lost 8 bases to trimming and J lost 3 bases, with 13 bases between them. In nucleotides, the CDR3 is TGCAGCTTCTTTGCGACAGACTATGGCTACACCTTC. Amino acids: CSFFATDYGYTF.

This chain links TRBV21-1 with TRBJ1-3. TRBV21-1 is marked as a pseudogene. The CDR3 totals 16 residues. The chain's CDR3 is CASSKVRGCSGNTIYF. CDR3 nucleotides: TGTGCCAGCAGCAAAGTGCGGGGCTGCTCTGGAAACACCATATATTTT.

This clonotype was observed a handful of times. This sequence joins TRBV19 and TRBJ1-5; 7 bases are shared with TRBD1. CDR1 and CDR2 (germline): LNHDA, SQIVND (reference sequence). The V and J ends lost 8 bases and 0 bases, in that order; junction bases with no gene match: 4. CDR3 length equals 14 residues. The CDR3 region has the DNA TGTGCCAGTCGTGGGACAGATAGCAATCAGCCCCAGCATTTT. It yields the protein CASRGTDSNQPQHF.

This clonotype has just a few counts. The chain is built from TRBV6-5 and TRBJ2-1; the match to TRBD1 covers 7 bases. V lost 6 bases and J lost 0; bases outside the gene matches: 5. CDR3 length: 15 amino acids. Germline V CDR1 and CDR2: MNHEY, SVGAGI. CDR3 protein: CASSPTGNSYNEQFF. CDR3 DNA sequence: TGTGCCAGCAGCCCGACAGGGAACTCCTACAATGAGCAGTTCTTC.

The rearrangement joins TRBV19 to TRBJ2-3; 15 nucleotides match TRBD2. V lost 9 bases and J lost 4; bases outside the gene matches: 8. The CDR3 consists of 16 residues. Looked up from germline, CDR1 is LNHDA and CDR2 is SQIVND (reference sequence). The chain's CDR3 is CASSIGTSGRSDTQYF. The CDR3 DNA reads as TGTGCCAGCTCAATAGGGACTAGCGGGAGGTCAGATACGCAGTATTTT. Full variable domain (outside the CDR3, taken from reference TRBV19 and TRBJ2-3): DGGITQSPKYLFRKEGQNVTLSCEQNLNHDAMYWYRQDPGQGLRLIYYSQIVNDFQKGDIAEGYSVSREKKESFPLTVTSAQKNPTAFYLCASSIGTSGRSDTQYFGPGTRLTVL.

The chain joins TRBV19 to TRBJ1-2; possible D gene TRBD1, 6 bases. The germline gives CDR1 LNHDA, CDR2 SQIVND (reference sequence). The CDR3 extends over 13 amino acids. V dropped 8 bases and J dropped 6 bases, with 16 bases sitting between them. CDR3 loop: CASGTTGNHGYTF. CDR3 in DNA: TGTGCCAGTGGCACTACAGGGAACCATGGCTACACCTTC.

As DNA, the CDR3 is TGTGCCAGCTCACCACCGTTCGGCTCACCGGGCGAAGAGACCCAGTACTTC. It translates to CASSPPFGSPGEETQYF. The chain links TRBV18 to TRBJ2-5, with D unresolved. The CDR3 runs 17 residues. Germline CDR1 reads KGHSH; CDR2 reads LQKENI. The V end lost 0 bases, the J end lost 3 bases, and 17 bases lay between the germline ends.

About this clonotype: A junction boundary mismatches the germline segment, possibly from a read error. The V gene is TRBV11-2, the J gene TRBJ2-1; TRBD1 matches 7 bases. The germline V gene encodes CDR1 SGHAT and CDR2 FQNNGV. The CDR3 runs 14 residues. The DNA for the CDR3 is TGTGTCAGCAGCGTCCGGGACAGTGACAATGAGCAGTTCTTC. Translation: CVSSVRDSDNEQFF.

The J gene is TRBJ2-5, the V gene TRBV2; D may be TRBD1 (6 bases). V dropped 7 bases and J dropped 5 bases, with 14 bases sitting between them. This CDR3 region has 13 residues. Germline V CDR1 and CDR2: SNHLY, FYNNEI. This chain's CDR3 is CASNRQGLETQYF. For the CDR3, the DNA is TGTGCCAGCAATCGGCAGGGGCTCGAGACCCAGTACTTC.

This clonotype was found many times. This chain joins TRBV10-3 and TRBJ2-3; D uncertain. V was clipped by 6 bases and J by 4 bases, with 14 bases between them. This CDR3 contains 14 residues. Germline V CDR1 and CDR2: ENHRY, SYGVKD. CDR3 coding DNA: TGTGCCATCAGGGGTCCAGCATCAGCAGATACGCAGTATTTT. This codes for CAIRGPASADTQYF.

This clonotype was observed a few times. J is TRBJ1-1 and V is TRBV6-6; 8 positions match TRBD1. With V trimmed by 7 bases and J by 3 bases, 10 bases remained unmatched. This CDR3 has 15 amino acids. The germline V gene encodes CDR1 MNHNY and CDR2 SVGAGI (reference sequence). CDR3 DNA sequence: TGTGCCAGCAATCCGACCGGACAGGGTGACACTGAAGCTTTCTTT. Encoded protein: CASNPTGQGDTEAFF.

This clonotype has ten or more counts. This rearrangement joins TRBV11-2 to TRBJ1-2; weak D call: TRBD1 (5 bases). The ends were cut back, 1 base at V and 7 bases at J, with 7 bases in the middle. The CDR3 spans 12 residues. The germline gives CDR1 SGHAT, CDR2 FQNNGV. The CDR3, as DNA: TGTGCCAGCAGCTTAGCAGGGATTGGCTACACCTTC. Translated, it gives CASSLAGIGYTF.

The V and J genes are TRBV10-3 and TRBJ2-5; D is ambiguous. Trimming cost V 8 bases and J 5 bases, with 18 bases left between them. Per germline, CDR1 ENHRY and CDR2 SYGVKD. This CDR3 region has 14 residues. As DNA, the CDR3 is TGTGCCATCGCTCCTCAATTGGGCGAGGAGACCCAGTACTTC. It codes for CAIAPQLGEETQYF.

The chain recombines TRBV20-1 with TRBJ2-1; possibly TRBD2 for D (5 bases). V lost 6 bases and J 4 bases, leaving 10 bases between the germline ends. The CDR3 totals 12 residues. The germline V gene has CDR1 DFQATT and CDR2 SNEGSKA (reference sequence). The CDR3, as DNA: TGCAGTGCCGTAAGCGGTTACAATGAGCAGTTCTTC. It encodes CSAVSGYNEQFF.

The chain employs TRBV30 and TRBJ1-1, with TRBD1 as a possible D gene (5 bases). Per the germline V gene, CDR1 is GTSNPN and CDR2 is SVGIG (reference sequence). V lost 2 bases to trimming and J lost 4 bases, with 14 bases between them. The CDR3 covers 14 residues. CDR3 in DNA: TGTGCCTGGAGTAGAACTGGGGCCAGCACTGAAGCTTTCTTT. Translation gives CAWSRTGASTEAFF. Filled out from reference TRBV30 and TRBJ1-1, the complete variable domain reads SQTIHQWPATLVQPVGSPLSLECTVEGTSNPNLYWYRQAAGRGLQLLFYSVGIGQISSEVPQNLSASRPQDRQFILSSKKLLLSDSGFYLCAWSRTGASTEAFFGQGTRLTVV.

This clonotype was counted many times. This chain joins TRBV12-5 and TRBJ1-6; tentatively, D is TRBD1 (5 bases). This CDR3 comprises 13 residues. V lost 6 bases to trimming and J lost 6 bases, with 9 bases between them. Germline values: CDR1 LGHNT, CDR2 FRNRAP. The CDR3 nucleotides read TGTGCTAGTGGGCCGGGACTTAATTCACCCCTCCACTTT. It specifies CASGPGLNSPLHF. The full variable domain, its missing parts supplied by reference TRBV12-5 and TRBJ1-6, is DARVTQTPRHKVTEMGQEVTMRCQPILGHNTVFWYRQTMMQGLELLAYFRNRAPLDDSGMPKDRFSAEMPDATLATLKIQPSEPRDSAVYFCASGPGLNSPLHFGNGTRLTVT.

The chain couples TRBV20-1 to TRBJ2-3; D might be TRBD2 (5 bases). The V end lost 7 bases, the J end lost 1 base, and 6 bases lay between the germline ends. The CDR3 runs to 11 residues. Germline V gene data show CDR1 as DFQATT and CDR2 as SNEGSKA (reference sequence). In nucleotides, the CDR3 is TGCAGTGGTAGCGGCACAGATACGCAGTATTTT. Its translation: CSGSGTDTQYF.

This clonotype was found many times. V is TRBV6-5 and J is TRBJ2-1; no clear D gene. The CDR3 is made up of 11 amino acids. The germline CDR1 and CDR2 sequences are MNHEY and SVGAGI. V gave up 2 bases and J gave up 7 bases, with 3 bases separating them. The CDR3 DNA follows: TGTGCCAGCAGTTACAAGAATGAGCAGTTCTTC. It specifies CASSYKNEQFF.

This chain uses TRBV5-4 with TRBJ1-2; 7 bases are a match to TRBD1. Germline CDR1 is SGHNT and CDR2 is YYREEE (reference sequence). The junction had 8 bases not matched to a gene; V was cut back by 4 bases and J by 8 bases. The CDR3 is 13 amino acids. The DNA of the CDR3 is TGTGCCAGCAGCCAAGGACAGGAAGGCGGCTACACCTTC. This gives the protein CASSQGQEGGYTF.